One and the same sample provided the 10 T cell receptor beta chains below, sequenced in a study of cytomegalovirus exposure and HLA in healthy donors. Vbeta (60) and Jbeta (13) primers were used in the PCR. The repertoire was sequenced with immunoSEQ multiplex PCR; TCRdb's copy has only in-frame clones and lacks some. The sample yields some 200,000 clones, approximately 80% seen once. Input material: PBMCs. Receptors were obtained from a boy aged 2 to 10 in good health and CMV-seronegative.

The chain links TRBV6-5 to TRBJ1-1; D unresolved. CDR1 MNHEY and CDR2 SVGAGI come from the germline V gene. This CDR3 spans 14 amino acids. The V and J ends lost 3 bases and 9 bases respectively, with 17 bases between them. The CDR3 loop reads CASSYTRAPAKAFF. For the CDR3, the DNA is TGTGCCAGCAGTTATACGCGGGCACCGGCCAAAGCTTTCTTT.

This chain joins TRBV2 and TRBJ1-2; D perhaps matches TRBD1 (6 bases). Trimming removed 4 bases at V and 2 bases at J, with 11 bases between. Germline V CDR1 and CDR2: SNHLY, FYNNEI. CDR3 length: 14 amino acids. The CDR3 sequence: CASSGQVSNYGYTF. The CDR3 DNA reads as TGTGCCAGCAGTGGACAGGTTAGCAACTATGGCTACACCTTC.

This chain connects TRBV7-8 to TRBJ2-7; maybe TRBD2 (7 bases). This CDR3 comprises 15 residues. The V end lost 5 bases, the J end lost 3 bases, and 17 bases lay between the germline ends. The germline CDR1 and CDR2 sequences are SGHVS and FQNEAQ. The chain's CDR3 is CASSLRRGEGYEQYF. The CDR3 nucleotides read TGTGCCAGCAGCCTAAGGAGGGGGGAGGGCTACGAGCAGTACTTC.

The chain links TRBV9 to TRBJ2-5; TRBD2 aligns across 9 bases. The CDR3 contains 15 residues. J lost 9 bases, V lost 2 bases, and 11 bases had no gene match. The germline V gene encodes CDR1 SGDLS and CDR2 YYNGEE. CDR3 residues: CASSVTVAGASSQYF. The CDR3, as DNA: TGTGCCAGCAGCGTTACCGTAGCGGGGGCCTCTTCCCAGTACTTC. Together with reference TRBV9 and TRBJ2-5, the CDR3 gives the full variable domain: DSGVTQTPKHLITATGQRVTLRCSPRSGDLSVYWYQQSLDQGLQFLIQYYNGEERAKGNILERFSAQQFPDLHSELNLSSLELGDSALYFCASSVTVAGASSQYFGPGTRLLVL.

This chain joins TRBV30 and TRBJ2-1, with D maybe TRBD2 (6 bases). Trimming removed 4 bases at V and 7 bases at J, with 14 bases between. Germline-derived CDR1 and CDR2 are GTSNPN and SVGIG (reference sequence). CDR3 length equals 13 residues. CDR3 sequence reads: CAWTAGRGNEQFF. Here the CDR3 DNA reads TGTGCCTGGACTGCGGGGCGAGGGAATGAGCAGTTCTTC.

The rearrangement links TRBV18 to TRBJ2-1; 8 nucleotides line up with TRBD1. V trimming: 3 bases; J trimming: 9 bases; junction bases outside the gene matches: 10. CDR3 length equals 15 residues. The germline gives CDR1 KGHSH, CDR2 LQKENI. CDR3 sequence: CASSPAGQGLGEQFF. The CDR3 nucleotides are TGTGCCAGCTCACCGGCCGGACAGGGATTAGGTGAGCAGTTCTTC.

Note on this clone: Within the sample, other DNA sequences also encode this same CDR3. The CDR3 sequence is CASSPGTGTDTQYF. CDR3 DNA sequence: TGCGCCAGCAGCCCCGGGACTGGAACAGATACGCAGTATTTT. V is TRBV5-1 and J is TRBJ2-3; tentatively, D is TRBD2 (6 bases). Trimming shortened V by 4 bases and J by 3 bases, and 12 bases separated the two germline ends. This CDR3 is built from 14 residues. Germline loops: CDR1 SGHRS, CDR2 YFSETQ.

This chain links TRBV7-2 with TRBJ1-1, with a possible D match to TRBD1 (5 bases). This CDR3 has 14 amino acids. Deletions cut 0 bases from V and 7 bases from J, with 12 bases between. CDR1 SGHTA and CDR2 FQGNSA come from the germline V gene. CDR3 sequence (DNA): TGTGCCAGCAGCTTAGCGCTTACAGGACGTGAAGCTTTCTTT. Translation gives CASSLALTGREAFF.

As regards this clone: The junction differs from germline at one of its ends, possibly a read error. The V gene is TRBV6-6, the J gene TRBJ2-5, with 12 bases matching TRBD2. The germline gives CDR1 MNHNY, CDR2 SVGAGI (reference sequence). The CDR3 length is 12 residues. DNA of the CDR3: TGTGCCAGCAGTTCGCTAGCGGGGGGGTGGGACTTC. It translates to CASSSLAGGWDF.

CDR3 amino acids: CASSIRAGVYNEKLFF. The CDR3, as DNA: TGTGCCAGTAGTATACGAGCGGGCGTCTATAATGAAAAACTGTTTTTT. This chain uses TRBV19 with TRBJ1-4; unclear D gene. The CDR3 consists of 16 residues. V was pared by 2 bases and J by 4 bases, with 14 bases between. Germline CDR1 and CDR2: LNHDA and SQIVND (reference sequence).